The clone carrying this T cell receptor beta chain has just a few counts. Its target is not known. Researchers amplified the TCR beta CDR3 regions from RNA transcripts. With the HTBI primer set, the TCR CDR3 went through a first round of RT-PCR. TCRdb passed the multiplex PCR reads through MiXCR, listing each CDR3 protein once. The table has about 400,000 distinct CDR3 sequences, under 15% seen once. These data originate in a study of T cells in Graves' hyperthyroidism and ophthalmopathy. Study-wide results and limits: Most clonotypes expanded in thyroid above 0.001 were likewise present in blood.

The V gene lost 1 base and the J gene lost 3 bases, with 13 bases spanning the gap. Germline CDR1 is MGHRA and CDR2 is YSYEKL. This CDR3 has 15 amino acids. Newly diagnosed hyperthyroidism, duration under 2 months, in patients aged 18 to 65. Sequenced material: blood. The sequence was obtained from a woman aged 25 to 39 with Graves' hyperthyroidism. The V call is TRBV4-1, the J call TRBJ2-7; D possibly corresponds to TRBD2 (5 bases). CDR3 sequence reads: CASSQASSLGYEQYF. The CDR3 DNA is TGCGCCAGCAGCCAAGCATCTAGCTTGGGCTACGAGCAGTACTTC.